One and the same sample provided the 8 T cell receptor beta chains below, sequenced in a study of regulatory T cells in long-lasting Graves disease (dated by TCRdb to 2020 to 2023). Library preparation used multiplex PCR. The instrument given in TCRdb is Illumina HiSeq 4000. To build TCR beta libraries, CDR3 regions were amplified by Arm-PCR using iRepertoire HTBI primers. TCRdb cleaned the public reads at Q25 with fastp, built clones with MiXCR and kept in-frame beta chains. For every CDR3 protein sequence, its rows merge into one entry that carries the most common genes and DNA. Recorded for this sample are 350,000 to 550,000 distinct CDR3 sequences; about 15% of them occurred a single time. The biggest ten clones account for roughly a sixth of the sample. The sample's time point label, decoded: newly diagnosed GD, antithyroid drugs for less than 3 months. RNA was extracted from PBMCs in TRIzol for both TCR sequencing and RNA sequencing.

The data were also submitted as part of a second study, on T cells in Graves' hyperthyroidism and ophthalmopathy.

The starting material was peripheral blood mononuclear cells (PBMCs), obtained at new diagnosis, from a patient treated with antithyroid drugs. The receptors shown here come from a woman aged 45-59 years with Graves disease. Donor details come from another sample of the same person, matched by shared clones.

CDR3 nucleotide sequence: TGCGCCAGCAGCTTGGCTGGCGGGAGTCCCGGGGAGCTGTTTTTT. Encoded protein: CASSLAGGSPGELFF. This chain links TRBV5-1 with TRBJ2-2, with 7 bases matching TRBD2. CDR1 SGHRS and CDR2 YFSETQ come from the germline V gene. This CDR3 region has 15 residues. V was clipped by 0 bases and J by 6 bases; unmatched bases: 5.

Turning to this clonotype: A single base is all that separates this from a far larger clone, so a read error is likely. The genes are TRBV5-6 and TRBJ2-7; 9 bases are shared with TRBD2. Germline V gene data show CDR1 as SGHDT and CDR2 as YYEEEE. The CDR3 spans 16 residues. The V and J ends lost 1 base and 7 bases, in that order; junction bases with no gene match: 12. The CDR3 region has the DNA TGTGCCAGCAGCTTGCCTAGCGGGATGTCCTACAATGAGCAGTACTTC. It specifies CASSLPSGMSYNEQYF.

With regard to this clonotype: Relative to the germline gene, one junction end is altered; a read error may explain this. The rearrangement uses TRBV30 and TRBJ1-4; possibly TRBD1 for D (6 bases). Germline CDR1 reads GTSNPN; CDR2 reads SVGIG (reference sequence). The CDR3 extends over 11 amino acids. The CDR3 nucleotides are TGTGCCTGGAGTTTAGGGGGGCGCAACCTTTTT. Translating gives CAWSLGGRNLF.

There are many counts of this clonotype. CDR3 coding DNA: TGTGCCAGCAGTTACACCGGGGGGCCCAATGAGCAGTTCTTC. It encodes CASSYTGGPNEQFF. The V gene is TRBV6-2 or TRBV6-3, the J gene TRBJ2-1; D might be TRBD2 (7 bases). The V and J ends lost 2 bases and 6 bases respectively, with 11 bases between them. Germline assignment: CDR1 MNHEY and CDR2 SVGEGT. The CDR3 has 14 residues.

This clonotype was found many times. The rearrangement links TRBV14 to TRBJ2-7, with 9 bases matching TRBD1. Trimming took 9 bases from V and 7 from J; bases not matched to a gene: 10. The CDR3 is 13 residues long. CDR1 and CDR2 (germline): SGHDN, FVKESK. CDR3 sequence (DNA): TGTGCCAGTTCGTGGGACAGGGCGTCTGAGCAGTACTTC. It codes for CASSWDRASEQYF. Looking up the rest from reference TRBV14 and TRBJ2-7 gives the full variable domain: EAGVTQFPSHSVIEKGQTVTLRCDPISGHDNLYWYRRVMGKEIKFLLHFVKESKQDESGMPNNRFLAERTGGTYSTLKVQPAELEDSGVYFCASSWDRASEQYFGPGTRLTVT.

This clonotype was counted only a few times. The V call is TRBV7-2, the J call TRBJ1-4, with 11 bases fitting TRBD1. CDR3 length: 16 residues. Germline CDR1 is SGHTA and CDR2 is FQGNSA. The V gene end was trimmed by 5 bases and the J gene end by 7 bases; junction bases not matched to a gene: 9. The CDR3 protein is CASSPPGQGVSEKLFF. The CDR3 nucleotides are TGTGCCAGCAGCCCACCGGGACAGGGGGTGTCTGAAAAACTGTTTTTT.

This clonotype was seen ten or more times. The chain combines TRBV28 with TRBJ2-5, with a possible D match to TRBD1 (6 bases). CDR3 size: 14 residues. Germline assignment: CDR1 MDHEN and CDR2 SYDVKM. V lost 2 bases to trimming and J lost 1 base, with 8 bases between them. In DNA, the CDR3 is TGTGCCAGCAGTTTAGAAGGGGGCCAAGAGACCCAGTACTTC. It specifies CASSLEGGQETQYF.

Many counts were recorded for this clonotype. The J gene is TRBJ2-3, the V gene TRBV12-3 or TRBV12-4, with D maybe TRBD2 (6 bases). The CDR3 contains 13 residues. The germline V and J ends were trimmed by 5 bases and 4 bases, with 10 bases remaining between them. The CDR3 is CASSNIAADTQYF. Written as DNA, the CDR3 is TGTGCCAGCAGTAACATAGCGGCAGATACGCAGTATTTT.